What follows are 15 T cell receptor beta chains derived from one specimen sequenced in a study of early T cells in non-severe SARS-CoV-2 infection. In TCRdb, the 5' RACE reads were re-called with MiXCR into one record per CDR3 protein. The table records 70,000 or so distinct CDR3 sequences, roughly an eighth of them present only once. The sequenced material came from whole blood. The receptors derive from an adult who was a healthcare worker with PCR-confirmed SARS-CoV-2 infection or an uninfected control (not recorded which).

The CDR3 sequence: CASSVAGTGTDTQYF. The DNA for the CDR3 is TGTGCCAGCAGCGTAGCGGGGACGGGCACAGATACGCAGTATTTT. V and J are TRBV9 and TRBJ2-3, with D tentatively TRBD1 or TRBD2 (5 bases each). Germline assignment: CDR1 SGDLS and CDR2 YYNGEE. The CDR3 covers 15 residues. The V end was cut by 0 bases, the J end by 1 base, with 9 bases between.

This clonotype was counted ten times or more. Germline and junction disagree at one end, which may indicate a read error. V is TRBV7-3 and J is TRBJ1-3; no definite D call. Germline values: CDR1 SGHTA, CDR2 FQGTGA. There are 14 residues in the CDR3. In nucleotides, the CDR3 is TGTGCCAGCAGCTTAACTGTCTCTGAAAACACCATATATTTT. It specifies CASSLTVSENTIYF.

This clonotype was detected many times. The genes are TRBV5-1 and TRBJ2-1; the D is unclear. The CDR3 loop spans 17 amino acids. Trimming cost V 4 bases and J 0 bases, with 17 bases left between them. The germline gives CDR1 SGHRS, CDR2 YFSETQ. CDR3 amino acids: CASSPPWRTRSYNEQFF. CDR3 sequence (DNA): TGCGCCAGCAGCCCCCCTTGGCGGACCCGCTCCTACAATGAGCAGTTCTTC.

The sample holds many counts of this clonotype. CDR3 in DNA: TGTGCCAGCACCACAACAGGGAGGGGCTACACCTTC. It yields the protein CASTTTGRGYTF. This chain connects TRBV7-8 to TRBJ1-2; tentatively, D is TRBD1 (6 bases). V was pared by 7 bases and J by 8 bases, with 14 bases between. This CDR3 comprises 12 residues. From germline, CDR1 is SGHVS and CDR2 FQNEAQ.

This clonotype came up a few times. The V gene is TRBV29-1, the J gene TRBJ1-2; D might be TRBD1 (5 bases). The CDR3 is 13 amino acids. V gave up 2 bases and J gave up 4 bases, with 11 bases separating them. The germline gives CDR1 SQVTM, CDR2 ANQGSEA. The CDR3 region is CSVEQTGFYGYTF. The CDR3 DNA follows: TGCAGCGTTGAACAAACAGGATTCTATGGCTACACCTTC.

The chain combines TRBV6-6 with TRBJ1-1; D unresolved. Trimming removed 7 bases at V and 3 bases at J, with 9 bases between. There are 12 residues in the CDR3. The germline V gene encodes CDR1 MNHNY and CDR2 SVGAGI (reference sequence). The CDR3 DNA follows: TGTGCCAGCAACTACAGAGACACTGAAGCTTTCTTT. This sequence encodes CASNYRDTEAFF.

In its sample, this clonotype was seen a few times. CDR3 in amino acids: CASSRGTGNEKLFF. CDR3 nucleotides: TGTGCCAGCAGCCGCGGGACAGGGAATGAAAAACTGTTTTTT. The rearrangement uses TRBV5-6 and TRBJ1-4; the match to TRBD1 covers 9 bases. The germline V gene encodes CDR1 SGHDT and CDR2 YYEEEE. The CDR3 runs to 14 residues. Unmatched junction bases numbered 3, after V lost 4 bases and J lost 5 bases. The full variable domain, with the rest looked up from reference TRBV5-6 and TRBJ1-4, is DAGVTQSPTHLIKTRGQQVTLRCSPKSGHDTVSWYQQALGQGPQFIFQYYEEEERQRGNFPDRFSGHQFPNYSSELNVNALLLGDSALYLCASSRGTGNEKLFFGSGTQLSVL.

This sequence joins TRBV7-3 and TRBJ2-2, with 9 bases matching TRBD1. This CDR3 has 14 residues. Germline loops: CDR1 SGHTA, CDR2 FQGTGA. J gave up 5 bases and V 5 bases, and 3 bases lay outside the gene matches. The CDR3 region is CASSAGQGTGELFF. DNA of the CDR3: TGTGCCAGCAGCGCGGGACAGGGTACCGGGGAGCTGTTTTTT. Complete variable domain (other parts from reference TRBV7-3 and TRBJ2-2): GAGVSQTPSNKVTEKGKYVELRCDPISGHTALYWYRQSLGQGPEFLIYFQGTGAADDSGLPNDRFFAVRPEGSVSTLKIQRTERGDSAVYLCASSAGQGTGELFFGEGSRLTVL.

This clonotype was observed many times. The CDR3 coding sequence is TGCAGTGCTAGGGTCCCGGGTAGCGGGAAAGAGACCCAGTACTTC. Translating it yields CSARVPGSGKETQYF. The chain carries TRBV20-1 and TRBJ2-5; 8 bases map to TRBD2. V shed 3 bases and J 3 bases; nucleotides not matched to a gene: 9. The germline CDR1 and CDR2 sequences are DFQATT and SNEGSKA (reference sequence). The CDR3 runs 15 residues.

The chain recombines TRBV7-8 with TRBJ1-2; D gene uncertain. Trimming removed 0 bases at V and 6 bases at J, with 11 bases between. This CDR3 is built from 14 residues. Germline CDR1 SGHVS, CDR2 FQNEAQ. CDR3 residues: CASSLAQRTNGYTF. DNA of the CDR3: TGTGCCAGCAGCTTAGCGCAAAGAACAAATGGCTACACCTTC.

The chain joins TRBV7-8 to TRBJ1-1; D gene unclear. Germline-derived CDR1 and CDR2 are SGHVS and FQNEAQ. The ends were cut back, 3 bases at V and 5 bases at J, with 10 bases in the middle. This CDR3 is built from 13 residues. The CDR3 spells CASSFQDLTEAFF. The CDR3 DNA is TGTGCCAGCAGCTTCCAGGACTTGACTGAAGCTTTCTTT. The full variable domain, its missing parts supplied by reference TRBV7-8 and TRBJ1-1, is GAGVSQSPRYKVAKRGQDVALRCDPISGHVSLFWYQQALGQGPEFLTYFQNEAQLDKSGLPSDRFFAERPEGSVSTLKIQRTQQEDSAVYLCASSFQDLTEAFFGQGTRLTVV.

The rearrangement joins TRBV11-2 to TRBJ2-1, with 9 bases matching TRBD1. V was clipped by 5 bases and J by 5 bases; unmatched bases: 7. Germline values: CDR1 SGHAT, CDR2 FQNNGV. This CDR3 is built from 15 residues. In nucleotides, the CDR3 is TGTGCCAGCAGCAAAGGGACAGGGTCGAACAATGAGCAGTTCTTC. This sequence encodes CASSKGTGSNNEQFF.

The chain links TRBV4-2 to TRBJ1-2; D is uncertain. CDR3 length: 15 amino acids. Germline CDR1 reads LGHNA; CDR2 reads YNFKEQ. The ends were cut back, 0 bases at V and 4 bases at J, with 12 bases in the middle. CDR3 amino acids: CASSQETGQFYGYTF. The CDR3 DNA reads TGTGCCAGCAGCCAAGAGACGGGCCAGTTCTATGGCTACACCTTC.

This chain uses TRBV20-1 with TRBJ1-1; no clear D gene. Germline-derived CDR1 and CDR2 are DFQATT and SNEGSKA (reference sequence). The CDR3 loop spans 16 amino acids. The V gene lost 0 bases and the J gene lost 0 bases, with 14 bases spanning the gap. CDR3: CSARDLSGSMNTEAFF. CDR3 nucleotides: TGCAGTGCTAGAGATCTGTCGGGGAGCATGAACACTGAAGCTTTCTTT.

This clonotype was recorded at least ten times. This chain connects TRBV6-1 to TRBJ2-2, with D unclear. With 7 bases removed from V and 2 bases from J, the gap between germline ends came to 11 bases. Germline-derived CDR1 and CDR2 are MNHNS and SASEGT. The CDR3 is 14 amino acids. The CDR3 DNA reads TGTGCCAGCAACGCATTGAGTAACACCGGGGAGCTGTTTTTT. Its translation: CASNALSNTGELFF.